The clone carrying this T cell receptor beta chain was seen just once. What it binds is unknown. This record belongs to a study of T cell responses to AZD1222 COVID-19 vaccine. Study-level points and caveats: A mostly white British donor set with more females was recruited, and clonal diversity was possibly underestimated.

Sequencing was performed with immunoSEQ multiplex PCR; in TCRdb, only in-frame clones are kept and a portion is missing. Of more than 130,000 clones listed, 90% are singletons. Here the sequenced sample was peripheral blood, taken on day 0 of AZD1222 vaccination. This clonotype was obtained from an adult in good health.

The CDR3 protein is CATSRRGLAGKETQYF. For the CDR3, the DNA is TGTGCCACCAGCAGACGCGGACTAGCGGGGAAAGAGACCCAGTACTTC. This chain uses TRBV15 with TRBJ2-5, with 12 bases lining up with TRBD2. The CDR3 loop spans 16 amino acids. Germline assignment: CDR1 LNHNV and CDR2 YYDKDF (reference sequence). With 2 bases clipped from V and 3 bases from J, the junction kept 4 bases outside the gene matches.